These 21 T cell receptor beta chains share one sample of origin, sequenced in a study of cytomegalovirus exposure and HLA in healthy donors. This PCR relied on a set of 60 Vbeta primers and 13 Jbeta primers. Method: immunoSEQ multiplex PCR; TCRdb's copy keeps in-frame clones and lacks some. The data show approximately 190,000 clones, approximately 78% seen once. The sample taken for sequencing was PBMCs. All receptors come from a young woman in good health and CMV-seronegative.

V usage is TRBV4-1 and J usage is TRBJ2-7; 12 bases fit TRBD2. The length of the CDR3 is 16 residues. The ends lost 0 bases at V and 5 bases at J; junction bases unmatched: 5. The germline V gene encodes CDR1 MGHRA and CDR2 YSYEKL. The CDR3 DNA is TGCGCCAGCAGCCAAGATCGACTAGCGGGAGTTAACGAGCAGTACTTC. This codes for CASSQDRLAGVNEQYF.

The genes are TRBV5-6 and TRBJ1-2; TRBD1 is a possible D gene (6 bases). Germline V gene sequence: CDR1 SGHDT, CDR2 YYEEEE. Trimming pared 0 bases from V and 8 bases from J, leaving 8 bases between. This CDR3 contains 12 residues. The CDR3 nucleotides read TGTGCCAGCAGCTTGGCAGGGGACGGCTACACCTTC. Encoded protein: CASSLAGDGYTF.

V gene TRBV28 combines with J gene TRBJ2-5; a possible D gene is TRBD2 (5 bases). Trimming left V 2 bases short and J 7 bases short, with 11 bases between. This CDR3 is built from 13 residues. Germline-derived CDR1 and CDR2 are MDHEN and SYDVKM. The CDR3 DNA reads as TGTGCCAGCAGTTTAAGACGGGAAGCGACCCAGTACTTC. This codes for CASSLRREATQYF. Using reference TRBV28 and TRBJ2-5 for the parts outside the CDR3, the full variable domain is DVKVTQSSRYLVKRTGEKVFLECVQDMDHENMFWYRQDPGLGLRLIYFSYDVKMKEKGDIPEGYSVSREKKERFSLILESASTNQTSMYLCASSLRREATQYFGPGTRLLVL.

The V and J genes are TRBV7-2 and TRBJ1-2, with D possibly matching TRBD1 (5 bases). The V gene lost 6 bases and the J gene lost 1 base, with 9 bases spanning the gap. Germline V CDR1 and CDR2: SGHTA, FQGNSA. The CDR3 runs to 13 residues. DNA of the CDR3: TGTGCCAGCAGTCGCGACAGTAACTATGGCTACACCTTC. Its translation is CASSRDSNYGYTF.

The V gene is TRBV21-1, the J gene TRBJ2-7; the D call in the table, TRBD2, was not verified against the DNA. TRBV21-1 is an annotated pseudogene. CDR3 size: 15 residues. CDR3 region: CASSTLAGSPYEQYF. CDR3 sequence (DNA): TGTGCCAGCAGCACCTTAGCGGGAAGCCCCTACGAGCAGTACTTC.

The chain joins TRBV28 to TRBJ2-7; 7 bases fit TRBD1. This CDR3 contains 11 residues. Germline V gene sequence: CDR1 MDHEN, CDR2 SYDVKM. With 6 bases clipped from V and 8 bases from J, the junction kept 4 bases outside the gene matches. Written as DNA, the CDR3 is TGTGCCAGCAGCCGACAGGGCCAGCAGTACTTC. Its translation is CASSRQGQQYF. Looking up the rest from reference TRBV28 and TRBJ2-7 gives the full variable domain: DVKVTQSSRYLVKRTGEKVFLECVQDMDHENMFWYRQDPGLGLRLIYFSYDVKMKEKGDIPEGYSVSREKKERFSLILESASTNQTSMYLCASSRQGQQYFGPGTRLTVT.

V gene TRBV7-2 combines with J gene TRBJ2-2; D may be TRBD2 (6 bases). Trimming shortened V by 1 base and J by 7 bases, and 13 bases separated the two germline ends. This CDR3 is built from 15 residues. Germline CDR1 is SGHTA and CDR2 is FQGNSA. The CDR3 loop is CASSLDGSRSGELFF. The CDR3 DNA is TGTGCCAGCAGCTTAGACGGGAGCAGGAGCGGGGAGCTGTTTTTT.

The V and J genes are TRBV20-1 and TRBJ1-1; D perhaps matches TRBD1 (5 bases). V was shortened by 3 bases and J by 8 bases, with 10 bases between the two germline ends. The CDR3 has 11 residues. Germline CDR1 reads DFQATT; CDR2 reads SNEGSKA (reference sequence). The DNA of the CDR3 is TGCAGTGCTAGTGCGCAGGGCGAAGCTTTCTTT. Its protein product is CSASAQGEAFF.

As to this clone: Other DNA variants within this sample encode the same CDR3. CDR3 in amino acids: CASSPHTGSNQPQHF. The CDR3 bases are TGTGCCAGCAGTCCCCATACAGGGTCCAATCAGCCCCAGCATTTT. The V call is TRBV27, the J call TRBJ1-5, with D tentatively TRBD1 (6 bases). The germline V gene has CDR1 MNHEY and CDR2 SMNVEV (reference sequence). The length of the CDR3 is 15 residues. The V gene lost 5 bases and the J gene lost 3 bases, with 14 bases spanning the gap.

The chain combines TRBV7-9 with TRBJ2-5, with D possibly matching TRBD2 (6 bases). Trimming removed 3 bases at V and 2 bases at J, with 10 bases between. The CDR3 covers 14 residues. CDR1 SEHNR and CDR2 FQNEAQ come from the germline V gene (reference sequence). This CDR3 reads CASSFGSGQETQYF. The CDR3 nucleotides are TGTGCCAGCAGCTTCGGGAGTGGGCAAGAGACCCAGTACTTC.

The V and J genes are TRBV7-8 and TRBJ2-5; 7 positions match TRBD2. CDR1 is SGHVS and CDR2 is FQNEAQ in the germline V gene. V was clipped by 10 bases and J by 1 base; unmatched bases: 6. CDR3 length equals 13 residues. CDR3 nucleotides: TGTGCCACCGCGGGAGACCTCCAAGAGACCCAGTACTTC. The encoded protein is CATAGDLQETQYF.

The chain has TRBV9 and TRBJ2-1; 8 bases are shared with TRBD2. Trimming removed 4 bases from V and 4 bases from J; junction bases left unmatched: 7. There are 15 residues in the CDR3. Germline CDR1 is SGDLS and CDR2 is YYNGEE. The CDR3 bases are TGTGCCAGCAGCTCCGGGGGGGAGATTTACAATGAGCAGTTCTTC. Its translation is CASSSGGEIYNEQFF.

The chain recombines TRBV6-5 with TRBJ2-7; 10 positions agree with TRBD1. This CDR3 has 15 residues. After removal of 0 bases from V and 4 bases from J, the junction contained 3 bases not matched to a gene. Looked up from germline, CDR1 is MNHEY and CDR2 is SVGAGI. CDR3 amino acids: CASSYSGTGDYEQYF. Here the CDR3 DNA reads TGTGCCAGCAGTTACTCCGGGACAGGGGATTACGAGCAGTACTTC.

The CDR3 loop is CASSLGATGAYEQYF. In nucleotides, the CDR3 is TGTGCCAGCAGTTTAGGCGCGACAGGGGCCTACGAGCAGTACTTC. V and J are TRBV27 and TRBJ2-7, with 8 nucleotides matching TRBD1. The CDR3 spans 15 residues. V dropped 2 bases and J dropped 2; count of bases not matched to a gene: 5. Germline loops: CDR1 MNHEY, CDR2 SMNVEV (reference sequence).

The chain is built from TRBV28 and TRBJ1-5; D is unresolved. CDR1 MDHEN and CDR2 SYDVKM come from the germline V gene. CDR3 size: 15 residues. Trimming took off 3 bases at V and 0 bases at J, with 9 bases between the two ends. The CDR3 DNA sequence: TGTGCCAGCAGTTTTTCCGCGGATAGCAATCAGCCCCAGCATTTT. Its protein product is CASSFSADSNQPQHF.

The chain employs TRBV18 and TRBJ1-1; D gene unclear. Germline-derived CDR1 and CDR2 are KGHSH and LQKENI. This CDR3 has 15 residues. Between the trimmed V and J ends, which lost 4 bases and 1 base, there was a span of 13 bases. The CDR3 nucleotides read TGTGCCAGCTCACTAACCCTCGAGGGGAACACTGAAGCTTTCTTT. Protein sequence: CASSLTLEGNTEAFF. Full variable domain (rest looked up from reference TRBV18 and TRBJ1-1): NAGVMQNPRHLVRRRGQEARLRCSPMKGHSHVYWYRQLPEEGLKFMVYLQKENIIDESGMPKERFSAEFPKEGPSILRIQQVVRGDSAAYFCASSLTLEGNTEAFFGQGTRLTVV.

V and J are TRBV6-5 and TRBJ1-2; a possible D gene is TRBD1 (5 bases). V dropped 0 bases and J dropped 7 bases, with 12 bases sitting between them. Germline lookup yields CDR1 MNHEY and CDR2 SVGAGI. The CDR3 length is 14 residues. CDR3 nucleotides: TGTGCCAGCAGTTACTCCGATCCAGGGTCTGGCTACACCTTC. Its translation is CASSYSDPGSGYTF.

The chain links TRBV6-5 to TRBJ1-3; D may be TRBD1 (5 bases). CDR3 size: 14 residues. Germline V gene data show CDR1 as MNHEY and CDR2 as SVGAGI. Trimming left V 5 bases short and J 4 bases short, with 12 bases between. CDR3 bases: TGTGCCAGCAGTACGGCAGGGTTGGGAAACACCATATATTTT. Residues: CASSTAGLGNTIYF.

The chain uses TRBV18 and TRBJ2-7; TRBD2 aligns across 11 bases. V shed 3 bases, J shed 0 bases, and the junction held 13 bases outside the gene matches. This CDR3 is 19 amino acids long. Germline V gene data show CDR1 as KGHSH and CDR2 as LQKENI. In nucleotides, the CDR3 is TGTGCCAGCTCACCGTTCAACTCACTAGCGGGAGAACTCTCCTACGAGCAGTACTTC. Residues: CASSPFNSLAGELSYEQYF.

The genes are TRBV27 and TRBJ2-3; TRBD2 matches at 9 bases. This CDR3 contains 14 residues. V trimming: 6 bases; J trimming: 2 bases; junction bases outside the gene matches: 3. Germline V gives CDR1 MNHEY, CDR2 SMNVEV (reference sequence). CDR3 region: CASRRGGLTDTQYF. The CDR3 DNA reads TGTGCCAGCAGGCGGGGGGGTCTCACAGATACGCAGTATTTT.

This sequence joins TRBV5-1 and TRBJ2-5; 9 bases are shared with TRBD2. The CDR3 extends over 16 amino acids. The J segment lost 2 bases and the V segment lost 6 bases, leaving 11 bases of the junction unmatched. The germline V gene encodes CDR1 SGHRS and CDR2 YFSETQ. The CDR3 here is CASNPLLAGGQETQYF. The CDR3 coding sequence is TGCGCCAGCAACCCCCTACTAGCGGGTGGGCAAGAGACCCAGTACTTC.